This passage covers 2 T cell receptor beta chains from one sample sequenced in a study of cytomegalovirus exposure and HLA in healthy donors. Clones were read by immunoSEQ multiplex PCR, and TCRdb kept only the in-frame ones, dropping some. The sample consists of 200,000 or so clones, approximately 80% of them appearing once. The sequencing sample was made of PBMCs. The receptors stem from a woman aged 25 to 39 in good health and CMV-seropositive.

This clone was counted a single time. The chain couples TRBV27 to TRBJ2-2; maybe TRBD1 (6 bases). CDR1 is MNHEY and CDR2 is SMNVEV in the germline V gene (reference sequence). Trimming took 6 bases from V and 4 from J, leaving 15 bases between them. The CDR3 extends over 15 amino acids. CDR3 DNA sequence: TGTGCCAGCAGACCCGGACAGAGAATCACCGGGGAGCTGTTTTTT. This sequence encodes CASRPGQRITGELFF.

This chain links TRBV28 with TRBJ1-5, with TRBD1 identical over 7 bases. V was clipped by 4 bases and J by 7 bases; unmatched bases: 10. Germline CDR1 reads MDHEN; CDR2 reads SYDVKM. The CDR3 extends over 15 amino acids. The CDR3 region is CASSSTGKGGQPQHF. In DNA form, the CDR3 reads TGTGCCAGCAGTTCGACAGGGAAGGGAGGACAGCCCCAGCATTTT.